This T cell receptor (beta chain) appears in the sequencing data of a study of blood T cell repertoires in COVID-19. The V and J ends lost 0 bases and 1 base respectively, with 14 bases between them. The germline V gene encodes CDR1 SGHTA and CDR2 FQGTGA. The CDR3 covers 17 residues. Method: immunoSEQ multiplex PCR; TCRdb's copy keeps in-frame clones and lacks some. Here the sample spans 250,000 to 350,000 clones, 90% being singletons. This clone was seen a few times. This receptor was obtained from a woman aged 18-30 years with acute COVID-19. Source material: PBMCs or T cells enriched from blood (not recorded which). The J gene is TRBJ2-3, the V gene TRBV7-3; D gene uncertain. For the CDR3, the DNA is TGTGCCAGCAGCTTAACCTCGGCTAGAGCCGGCACAGATACGCAGTATTTT. Amino acid sequence: CASSLTSARAGTDTQYF.